This is a list of T cell receptor beta chains from one sample in a study of T cells in Graves' hyperthyroidism and ophthalmopathy. Each CDR3 protein gets one entry after TCRdb re-called the multiplex PCR reads with MiXCR. The profile shows approximately 590,000 distinct CDR3 sequences, around a sixth of them singletons. The sequencing sample was made of blood. These receptors were collected from a woman in her 30s with Graves' hyperthyroidism. Each CDR3 is given with its conserved first and last residue. Fields, in order: CDR3 length, clone size, D gene, V gene, J gene, CDR3 DNA, CDR3 protein. The D gene is left open where the match is weak. Clone size is given for some rows only: seen once, a few or many times, or a class if the clone is expanded.

cdr3_length: 13
clone_size: many
d_call: .
v_call: TRBV15
j_call: TRBJ2-5
cdr3_nt: TGTGCCACCAGCAGAGACAGGGAGGAGACCCAGTACTTC
cdr3_aa: CATSRDREETQYF

cdr3_length: 14
clone_size: few
d_call: .
v_call: TRBV7-2
j_call: TRBJ2-7
cdr3_nt: TGTGCCAGCAGCTTAATAACAGGTACCTACGAGCAGTACTTC
cdr3_aa: CASSLITGTYEQYF

cdr3_length: 17
clone_size: many
d_call: TRBD1
v_call: TRBV11-2
j_call: TRBJ2-7
cdr3_nt: TGTGCCAGCAGCACAAGACCCGGGACAGAGACCTCCTACGAGCAGTACTTC
cdr3_aa: CASSTRPGTETSYEQYF

cdr3_length: 19
clone_size: many
d_call: .
v_call: TRBV6-2/TRBV6-3
j_call: TRBJ2-7
cdr3_nt: TGTGCCAGCCTCGCGGGTCGGGGGGCGCCCGGGCGGAGGTCCTACGAGCAGTACTTC
cdr3_aa: CASLAGRGAPGRRSYEQYF

cdr3_length: 15
clone_size: many
d_call: .
v_call: TRBV7-7
j_call: TRBJ2-7
cdr3_nt: TGTGCCAGCAGCTTAGCTCGGTCACCGAACTACGAGCAGTACTTC
cdr3_aa: CASSLARSPNYEQYF

cdr3_length: 16
clone_size: few
d_call: TRBD2
v_call: TRBV18
j_call: TRBJ2-1
cdr3_nt: TGTGCCAGCTCACCCCCAGCGGGAGGGATTCTCGGACAGCAGTTCTTC
cdr3_aa: CASSPPAGGILGQQFF

cdr3_length: 17
clone_size: few
d_call: TRBD1
v_call: TRBV2
j_call: TRBJ2-1
cdr3_nt: TGTGCCAGCATTAGCATGGAGGGACAGGGGAATACCAATGAGCAGTTCTTC
cdr3_aa: CASISMEGQGNTNEQFF

cdr3_length: 16
clone_size: .
d_call: TRBD2
v_call: TRBV2
j_call: TRBJ2-3
cdr3_nt: TGTGCCAGCAGTGAATCGGGTAGCGGGACCACAGATACGCAGTATTTT
cdr3_aa: CASSESGSGTTDTQYF

cdr3_length: 16
clone_size: .
d_call: TRBD1
v_call: TRBV7-9
j_call: TRBJ1-5
cdr3_nt: TGTGCCAGCAGCTCCGGGACAGGGGGTCGGAATCAGCCCCAGCATTTT
cdr3_aa: CASSSGTGGRNQPQHF

cdr3_length: 18
clone_size: .
d_call: .
v_call: TRBV15
j_call: TRBJ2-4
cdr3_nt: TGTGCCACCAGCCCCTTCGATGCGGGACTGCTAGCCAAAAACATTCAGTACTTC
cdr3_aa: CATSPFDAGLLAKNIQYF

cdr3_length: 17
clone_size: many
d_call: TRBD2
v_call: TRBV15
j_call: TRBJ2-1
cdr3_nt: TGTGCCACCAGCAGAGCATTAGGACTAGCGGGAGGAGATGAGCAGTTCTTC
cdr3_aa: CATSRALGLAGGDEQFF

cdr3_length: 16
clone_size: many
d_call: .
v_call: TRBV27
j_call: TRBJ2-1
cdr3_nt: TGTGCCAGCAGCCCTCCGGGGCAGGGTAAAAACAATGAGCAGTTCTTC
cdr3_aa: CASSPPGQGKNNEQFF

cdr3_length: 14
clone_size: many
d_call: TRBD1
v_call: TRBV7-2
j_call: TRBJ1-2
cdr3_nt: TGTGCCAGCAGCCCCGGGACAGGAGGGTATGGCTACACCTTC
cdr3_aa: CASSPGTGGYGYTF

cdr3_length: 14
clone_size: many
d_call: .
v_call: TRBV28
j_call: TRBJ1-4
cdr3_nt: TGTGCCAGCAGTTCGGACCCCATGGGGGAAAAACTGTTTTTT
cdr3_aa: CASSSDPMGEKLFF

cdr3_length: 16
clone_size: .
d_call: TRBD2
v_call: TRBV7-9
j_call: TRBJ2-1
cdr3_nt: TGTGCCAGCAGGCCCCGGACTAGCGGAGAGGGAGATGAGCAGTTCTTC
cdr3_aa: CASRPRTSGEGDEQFF

cdr3_length: 18
clone_size: many
d_call: .
v_call: TRBV11-2
j_call: TRBJ2-5
cdr3_nt: TGTGCCAGCAGCTTAGTACCCATGGGGGCTAGCGTCCAAGAGACCCAGTACTTC
cdr3_aa: CASSLVPMGASVQETQYF

cdr3_length: 13
clone_size: .
d_call: .
v_call: TRBV28
j_call: TRBJ1-5
cdr3_nt: TGTGCCAGCAGCCCCCGGATATTACAGCCCCAGCATTTT
cdr3_aa: CASSPRILQPQHF

cdr3_length: 13
clone_size: many
d_call: .
v_call: TRBV30
j_call: TRBJ1-2
cdr3_nt: TGTGCCTGGAGTCCGCATGGGAACTCTGGCTACACCTTC
cdr3_aa: CAWSPHGNSGYTF

cdr3_length: 16
clone_size: few
d_call: .
v_call: TRBV24-1
j_call: TRBJ1-4
cdr3_nt: TGTGCCACCAGTGATCCGGCTCTCGGGGGTGGTGAAAAACTGTTTTTT
cdr3_aa: CATSDPALGGGEKLFF

cdr3_length: 14
clone_size: many
d_call: TRBD2
v_call: TRBV2
j_call: TRBJ2-1
cdr3_nt: TGTGCCAGCAGAATACTAGCGGGAGGGCCTGAGCAGTTCTTC
cdr3_aa: CASRILAGGPEQFF

cdr3_length: 14
clone_size: .
d_call: TRBD1
v_call: TRBV9
j_call: TRBJ1-6
cdr3_nt: TGTGCCAGCAGCCCCAGGACAGGCACTTCACCCCTCCACTTT
cdr3_aa: CASSPRTGTSPLHF

cdr3_length: 14
clone_size: .
d_call: .
v_call: TRBV12-3/TRBV12-4
j_call: TRBJ2-7
cdr3_nt: TGTGCCAGCAGTTTCGCGGGGTCCCAGAGCGAGCAGTACTTC
cdr3_aa: CASSFAGSQSEQYF

cdr3_length: 13
clone_size: many
d_call: .
v_call: TRBV30
j_call: TRBJ1-1
cdr3_nt: TGTGCCTGGAGTCAAGCTATGAACACTGAAGCTTTCTTT
cdr3_aa: CAWSQAMNTEAFF

cdr3_length: 16
clone_size: many
d_call: TRBD1
v_call: TRBV27
j_call: TRBJ1-2
cdr3_nt: TGTGCCAGCAGTTTATCGGCCGGACAGGGGTATACTGGCTACACCTTC
cdr3_aa: CASSLSAGQGYTGYTF

cdr3_length: 16
clone_size: many
d_call: TRBD1
v_call: TRBV11-2
j_call: TRBJ2-3
cdr3_nt: TGTGCCAGCAGCAGACAGGGTCGCTCTAGCACAGATACGCAGTATTTT
cdr3_aa: CASSRQGRSSTDTQYF

cdr3_length: 17
clone_size: .
d_call: .
v_call: TRBV18
j_call: TRBJ2-4
cdr3_nt: TGTGCCAGCTCACCACCGGATGGGACCCTAGCCAAAAACATTCAGTACTTC
cdr3_aa: CASSPPDGTLAKNIQYF

cdr3_length: 14
clone_size: .
d_call: .
v_call: TRBV12-3/TRBV12-4
j_call: TRBJ1-5
cdr3_nt: TGTGCCAGCAGTTTCGCTGGGTTCCATCAGCCCCAGCATTTT
cdr3_aa: CASSFAGFHQPQHF

cdr3_length: 14
clone_size: many
d_call: .
v_call: TRBV9
j_call: TRBJ2-1
cdr3_nt: TGTGCCAGCAGCGCAGCCCCATACTACAATGAGCAGTTCTTC
cdr3_aa: CASSAAPYYNEQFF

cdr3_length: 15
clone_size: few
d_call: .
v_call: TRBV7-2
j_call: TRBJ2-7
cdr3_nt: TGTGCCAGCAGCCACAGGTCTGGCGGTTACTACGAGCAGTACTTC
cdr3_aa: CASSHRSGGYYEQYF

cdr3_length: 14
clone_size: .
d_call: .
v_call: TRBV3-1
j_call: TRBJ2-3
cdr3_nt: TGTGCCAGCATCCCGCCAGAGATAGCAGATACGCAGTATTTT
cdr3_aa: CASIPPEIADTQYF

cdr3_length: 13
clone_size: .
d_call: .
v_call: TRBV27
j_call: TRBJ1-2
cdr3_nt: TGTGCCAGCGCCCGGAGGGCAGACTATGGCTACACCTTC
cdr3_aa: CASARRADYGYTF

cdr3_length: 15
clone_size: few
d_call: TRBD1
v_call: TRBV20-1
j_call: TRBJ1-1
cdr3_nt: TGCAGTGCTAGAGATTACAGGGGATCGGACACTGAAGCTTTCTTT
cdr3_aa: CSARDYRGSDTEAFF